The present entry profiles one T cell receptor (beta chain) with its context. Its antigen is not known. This CDR3 is built from 15 residues. Germline CDR1 LNHNV, CDR2 YYDKDF (reference sequence). Trimming left V 0 bases short and J 0 bases short, with 9 bases between. Assay used: immunoSEQ multiplex PCR; TCRdb lists only in-frame clones, some missing. The table has roughly 300,000 clones, about nine tenths seen once. This entry belongs to a study of cytomegalovirus exposure and HLA in healthy donors. General study findings and limits: Reported performance of the classifier showed diagnosis of cytomegalovirus status with high specificity and sensitivity.

The sequence was collected from a young woman in good health and CMV-seropositive. The sequencing sample was made of PBMCs. This chain links TRBV15 with TRBJ2-7; possibly TRBD1 for D (6 bases). The CDR3 region is CATSRDPDSSYEQYF. The CDR3, as DNA: TGTGCCACCAGCAGAGACCCGGACAGCTCCTACGAGCAGTACTTC.